Shown below are 14 T cell receptor beta chains from a single sample sequenced in a study of molecular identifiers for immune sequencing clone quantification. One entry per CDR3 protein, called by TCRdb with MiXCR from the PCR reads. The repertoire holds around 89,000 distinct CDR3 sequences, 15% to 20% seen once, with roughly 0.89% in the top ten. Sequencing was done on a sample of naive CD8+ T cells from blood, with Jurkat cell RNA spiked in. Regarding subset: FACS-sorted CD8+CD4-CCR7+CD45RA+ naive T cells. Receptors originate from a human donor in good health. Some libraries in this study had Jurkat cell RNA spiked in.

This clonotype was counted at least ten times. The V gene is TRBV27, the J gene TRBJ1-1; tentatively, D is TRBD1 (5 bases). Germline CDR1 is MNHEY and CDR2 is SMNVEV (reference sequence). V shed 3 bases and J shed 4 bases, with 12 bases lying between them. The CDR3 covers 14 residues. The CDR3 reads CASSFAGRATEAFF. For the CDR3, the DNA is TGTGCCAGCAGTTTCGCAGGGAGGGCCACTGAAGCTTTCTTT.

In its sample, this clonotype was seen many times. V gene TRBV11-2 combines with J gene TRBJ1-1; D ambiguous. The CDR3 is 14 amino acids. Germline loops: CDR1 SGHAT, CDR2 FQNNGV. V was shortened by 1 base and J by 4 bases, with 10 bases between the two germline ends. The CDR3 region has the DNA TGTGCCAGCAGCTTAGTAGAGGGTGGCACTGAAGCTTTCTTT. This sequence encodes CASSLVEGGTEAFF.

This clonotype has only one observation. The chain links TRBV6-2 or TRBV6-3 to TRBJ2-3; weak D call: TRBD2 (5 bases). There are 16 residues in the CDR3. CDR1 is MNHEY and CDR2 is SVGEGT in the germline V gene. V lost 1 base and J 2 bases, leaving 13 bases between the germline ends. The CDR3 DNA reads TGTGCCAGCAGTTACTTCGTGGGAGTAAACACAGATACGCAGTATTTT. Protein: CASSYFVGVNTDTQYF.

There are many counts of this clonotype. The chain joins TRBV9 to TRBJ1-3; no definite D call. Germline V gene data show CDR1 as SGDLS and CDR2 as YYNGEE. V was clipped by 3 bases and J by 0 bases, with 16 bases between them. The CDR3 contains 17 residues. The CDR3 loop reads CASSARAGVVSGNTIYF. The CDR3 nucleotides read TGTGCCAGCAGCGCGAGGGCAGGAGTAGTCTCTGGAAACACCATATATTTT.

This clonotype has at least ten counts. In DNA, the CDR3 is TGTGCCAGCAGTTTTGCCGACAGGGCGAATCAGCCCCAGCATTTT. Protein product: CASSFADRANQPQHF. This chain uses TRBV12-3 or TRBV12-4 with TRBJ1-5; 7 positions match TRBD1. This CDR3 region has 15 residues. After removal of 3 bases from V and 4 bases from J, the junction contained 6 bases not matched to a gene.

This clonotype was picked up many times. The chain links TRBV7-9 to TRBJ2-7; 10 nucleotides match TRBD1. The germline V gene encodes CDR1 SEHNR and CDR2 FQNEAQ (reference sequence). CDR3 length: 14 amino acids. The J segment lost 5 bases and the V segment lost 5 bases, leaving 6 bases of the junction unmatched. CDR3 nucleotide sequence: TGTGCCAGCAGCCCATGGGACAGGGGCAACGAGCAGTACTTC. Translating gives CASSPWDRGNEQYF.

Only a few counts were recorded for this clonotype. A much bigger clone sits one base away, suggesting this may be a read error. Since no conserved phenylalanine or tryptophan closes the CDR3, a read error is the likely cause. This sequence joins TRBV4-1 and TRBJ1-5, with a tentative D call TRBD1 (5 bases). Germline values: CDR1 MGHRA, CDR2 YSYEKL. V was pared by 4 bases and J by 7 bases, with 17 bases between. The CDR3 sequence is 15 residues long. CDR3 bases: TGCGCCAGCAGCCGCGGGGCCCTAAGCTACCAGCCCCAGCATTCT. It codes for CASSRGALSYQPQHS.

The sample holds many counts of this clonotype. This rearrangement joins TRBV14 to TRBJ2-2; D is unresolved. V was cut by 0 bases and J by 6 bases, with 14 bases left in between. Germline loops: CDR1 SGHDN, CDR2 FVKESK. This CDR3 comprises 16 residues. DNA for the CDR3: TGTGCCAGCAGCCAAGATCTGCGCCCACTACCCGGGGAGCTGTTTTTT. It encodes CASSQDLRPLPGELFF.

This clonotype was observed at least ten times. The chain links TRBV5-6 to TRBJ2-7; 7 nucleotides line up with TRBD1. Germline-derived CDR1 and CDR2 are SGHDT and YYEEEE. V was pared by 2 bases and J by 6 bases, with 5 bases of the junction left unmatched. This CDR3 region has 13 residues. The CDR3 is CASSFATGPEQYF. In nucleotides, the CDR3 is TGTGCCAGCAGCTTTGCGACAGGGCCCGAGCAGTACTTC.

This clonotype was observed many times. This chain joins TRBV29-1 and TRBJ2-3, with 8 bases fitting TRBD1. Germline V gives CDR1 SQVTM, CDR2 ANQGSEA. The CDR3 has 13 residues. V gave up 6 bases and J gave up 4 bases; unmatched junction bases: 6. CDR3 nucleotide sequence: TGCAGCGTCCTGGACAGGGATGCAGATACGCAGTATTTT. It translates to CSVLDRDADTQYF.

This clonotype occurred many times. This rearrangement joins TRBV27 to TRBJ1-5; TRBD1 might be the D (5 bases). From germline, CDR1 is MNHEY and CDR2 SMNVEV (reference sequence). The ends were cut back, 2 bases at V and 3 bases at J, with 8 bases in the middle. The CDR3 is made up of 14 amino acids. Here the CDR3 DNA reads TGTGCCAGCAGTTTAAGAGGGGTCAATCAGCCCCAGCATTTT. Its protein is CASSLRGVNQPQHF.

This clonotype was detected ten times or more. The junction and the germline gene differ at one end; a read error may be behind it. The rearrangement links TRBV19 to TRBJ1-2; D perhaps matches TRBD1 (6 bases). Germline CDR1 LNHDA, CDR2 SQIVND (reference sequence). This CDR3 spans 12 amino acids. Here the CDR3 reads CASSIGGGVRIF. In DNA form, the CDR3 reads TGTGCCAGTAGTATCGGAGGGGGGGTCCGGATCTTC.

This clonotype has a count of ten or more. The V gene is TRBV4-1, the J gene TRBJ2-5, with 8 bases lining up with TRBD1. Germline CDR1 reads MGHRA; CDR2 reads YSYEKL. The CDR3 has 14 amino acids. V trimming: 3 bases; J trimming: 5 bases; junction bases outside the gene matches: 5. The CDR3 DNA is TGCGCCAGCAGCCACGCAGGACAGGGTGAGACCCAGTACTTC. This gives the protein CASSHAGQGETQYF.

As concerns this clonotype: Just one base apart from a much larger clone, this may be a read error. The rearrangement uses TRBV12-3 or TRBV12-4 and TRBJ1-1, with D perhaps TRBD1 (6 bases). CDR3 length: 11 amino acids. The CDR3 coding sequence is TGTGCCGGCAGGGGGAACACTGAAGCTTTCTTT. It translates to CAGRGNTEAFF.